This record concerns one T cell receptor (beta chain) sequence. The record originates from a study of shared clonotypes between healthy human individuals. Assay: immunoSEQ multiplex PCR; the TCRdb copy retains only in-frame clones and omits some. Of about 600,000 clones listed, 95% to 98% were seen once; the top ten hold 0.25% to 0.35%. Naive CD8 isolation took CD45RO-negative cells positively selected for CCR7 and excluded terminally differentiated effector memory CD45RA+ cells. Only Caucasian adults living in Nashville, Tennessee served as donors. V dropped 4 bases and J dropped 1 base, with 10 bases sitting between them. This CDR3 spans 13 amino acids. CDR1 and CDR2 (germline): GTSNPN, SVGIG (reference sequence).

The clonotype originates from a man aged 30 to 45 in good health. The V call is TRBV30, the J call TRBJ1-1, with D maybe TRBD1 (6 bases). Source material: naive CD8+ T cells sorted from blood. In nucleotides, the CDR3 is TGTGCCTGGATCGGACAGAGGAACACTGAAGCTTTCTTT. Encoded protein: CAWIGQRNTEAFF.